This T cell receptor (beta chain) is drawn from a study of identical twins. This clonotype was seen ten or more times. The antigen is not known. General study points: Fewer insertions characterized abundant cord blood beta clonotypes, whereas memory repertoires showed none.

The CDR3 has 14 amino acids. Trimming shortened V by 2 bases and J by 0 bases, and 7 bases separated the two germline ends. CDR1 and CDR2 (germline): MNHEY, SVGAGI. Unique molecular identifiers were present on the cDNA, and a universal primer site came from template switching. TCRdb itself ran the 5' RACE reads through MiXCR, one entry per CDR3 protein. The table shows hundreds of thousands of distinct CDR3 sequences, with 15% to 20% occurring only once. These data were also reused for a study on T cells expressing NK-cell markers. That report notes: The leading position in the CD3+CD56-NKG2C+ fraction of a handful of donors also went to these clonotypes.

The receptor was isolated from a woman aged 18-29 years in good health. The sequencing input was PBMCs. V is TRBV6-5 and J is TRBJ1-1, with no clear D. The CDR3 spells CASSYGTVNTEAFF. Written as DNA, the CDR3 is TGTGCCAGCAGTTACGGTACGGTGAACACTGAAGCTTTCTTT.